This T cell receptor (beta chain) is from a study of blood T cell repertoires in COVID-19. Study summary: COVID-19 samples, acute and convalescent, were from the United States, Italy and Spain. Sample material is recorded as cDNA or gDNA derived from T cells, B-cell-depleted T cells, or PBMCs.

Measured with immunoSEQ multiplex PCR; TCRdb has only the in-frame clones, and not every one. The data show roughly 120,000 clones, about 90% seen once. This CDR3 comprises 13 residues. Trimming cost V 3 bases and J 0 bases, with 5 bases left between them. The V gene's germline CDR1 is SNHLY and CDR2 FYNNEI. Sequencing was done on a sample of peripheral blood. The clonotype originates from a human donor in a cohort sampled during active COVID-19. The V call is TRBV2, the J call TRBJ1-1; no firm D call. CDR3 nucleotides: TGTGCCAGCAGTGATAGCCTGAACACTGAAGCTTTCTTT. This encodes CASSDSLNTEAFF.